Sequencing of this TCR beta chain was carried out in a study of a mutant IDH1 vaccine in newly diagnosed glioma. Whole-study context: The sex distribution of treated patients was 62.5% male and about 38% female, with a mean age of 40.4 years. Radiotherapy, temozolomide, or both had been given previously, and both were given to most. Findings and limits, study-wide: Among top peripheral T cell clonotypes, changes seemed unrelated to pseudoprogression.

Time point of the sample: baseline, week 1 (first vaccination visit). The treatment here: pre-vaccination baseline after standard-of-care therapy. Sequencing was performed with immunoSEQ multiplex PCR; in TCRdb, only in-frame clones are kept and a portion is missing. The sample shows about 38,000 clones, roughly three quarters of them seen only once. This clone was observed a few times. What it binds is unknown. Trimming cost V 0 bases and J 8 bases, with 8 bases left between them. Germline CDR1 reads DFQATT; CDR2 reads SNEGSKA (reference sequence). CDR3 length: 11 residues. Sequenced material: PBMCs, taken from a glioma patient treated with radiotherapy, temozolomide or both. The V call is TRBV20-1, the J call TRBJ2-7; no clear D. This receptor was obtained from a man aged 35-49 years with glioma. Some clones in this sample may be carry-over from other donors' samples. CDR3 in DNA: TGCAGTGCTAGAGATCGTCTCCAGCAGTACTTC. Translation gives CSARDRLQQYF.